A selection of T cell receptor beta chains follows, all from one sample in a study of CD8 T cell repertoires and HIV-1 epitope variants. Here immunoSEQ multiplex PCR was the method, and the copy in TCRdb shows in-frame clones only, minus some. The sample has 6,000 to 9,000 clones, roughly 70% seen once. No antigen is known for these receptors. Sequenced material: cultured CD8+ T cells derived from PBMCs. These receptors were taken from a male donor with HIV. Each CDR3 is given with its conserved first and last residue. A D gene is named only where the DNA matches it firmly. Expanded clones are given a class, and other clones once, few, many or no size at all.

CDR3aa | CDR3nt | j_gene | v_gene | d_gene | abundance
CASSQFAEYEQYF | TGCGCCAGCAGCCAATTTGCAGAGTACGAGCAGTACTTC | TRBJ2-7 | TRBV4-3 | NA | NA
CASSFPGQGLTYEQYF | TGTGCCAGCAGCTTCCCCGGACAGGGGCTGACCTACGAGCAGTACTTC | TRBJ2-7 | TRBV7-9 | TRBD1 | once
CASSLDQGDETQYF | TGTGCCAGCAGCTTGGATCAGGGGGACGAGACCCAGTACTTC | TRBJ2-5 | TRBV7-8 | TRBD1 | NA
CASSLQTSGGNSYEQYF | TGTGCCAGCAGCCTCCAGACTAGCGGGGGAAACTCCTACGAGCAGTACTTC | TRBJ2-7 | TRBV4-2 | TRBD2 | NA
CASSESGTGTNEQFF | TGTGCCAGCAGTGAGTCCGGGACAGGGACAAATGAGCAGTTCTTC | TRBJ2-1 | TRBV6-1 | TRBD1 | NA
CASKSIGGANNEQFF | TGTGCCAGCAAATCCATCGGGGGGGCCAACAATGAGCAGTTCTTC | TRBJ2-1 | TRBV7-9 | TRBD2 | once
CASGQGAHNEQFF | TGTGCCAGCGGGCAGGGGGCGCATAATGAGCAGTTCTTC | TRBJ2-1 | TRBV2 | TRBD1 | NA
CASSQTGGSGMNTEAFF | TGTGCCAGCAGCCAAACCGGAGGGTCTGGCATGAACACTGAAGCTTTCTTT | TRBJ1-1 | TRBV13 | NA | NA
CASSPGIPAGNTIYF | TGTGCCAGCAGCCCTGGAATACCTGCTGGAAACACCATATATTTT | TRBJ1-3 | TRBV7-9 | NA | NA
CASSRIGDYNEQFF | TGCGCCAGCAGCCGTATAGGCGATTACAATGAGCAGTTCTTC | TRBJ2-1 | TRBV4-1 | NA | few
CASSYGRADYGYTF | TGTGCCAGCAGTTACGGAAGGGCAGACTATGGCTACACCTTC | TRBJ1-2 | TRBV6-6 | NA | NA
CASSQQMNTEAFF | TGTGCCAGCAGCCAGCAAATGAACACTGAAGCTTTCTTT | TRBJ1-1 | TRBV11-3 | NA | NA
CASSAGPSAAFF | TGTGCCAGCAGCGCGGGACCCTCAGCGGCTTTCTTT | TRBJ1-1 | TRBV9 | NA | NA
CASSPRGVLDEQYF | TGTGCCAGCAGCCCCAGAGGTGTCTTGGACGAGCAGTACTTC | TRBJ2-7 | TRBV7-6 | NA | NA
CASGLYPLDLNYGYTF | TGTGCCAGCGGCTTATATCCCTTGGACCTTAACTATGGCTACACCTTC | TRBJ1-2 | TRBV5-7 | NA | once
CASSLAGRDHGYGYTF | TGTGCCAGCAGCTTGGCCGGACGGGACCACGGCTATGGCTACACCTTC | TRBJ1-2 | TRBV7-8 | NA | NA
CASSLAFREVNEQFF | TGTGCCAGCAGCTTGGCGTTCCGGGAGGTCAATGAGCAGTTCTTC | TRBJ2-1 | TRBV5-4 | TRBD2 | NA
CASSLRAGEQYF | TGTGCCAGCAGCTTACGAGCGGGCGAGCAGTACTTC | TRBJ2-7 | TRBV4-2 | NA | few
CAWSVGRELFF | TGTGCCTGGAGTGTAGGCCGGGAGCTGTTTTTT | TRBJ2-2 | TRBV30 | NA | NA
CSVEGVRDGYTF | TGCAGCGTTGAGGGGGTGAGAGATGGCTACACCTTC | TRBJ1-2 | TRBV29-1 | NA | once
CASSLAGGGSRSPLHF | TGTGCCAGCAGCTTAGCGGGAGGGGGCTCGCGCTCACCCCTCCACTTT | TRBJ1-6 | TRBV7-2 | TRBD1 | NA
CASSYNRGRGYTF | TGTGCCAGCAGTTACAACAGGGGGCGAGGCTACACCTTC | TRBJ1-2 | TRBV6-5 | TRBD1 | NA
CASSGVPEAFF | TGTGCCAGCAGTGGGGTCCCTGAAGCTTTCTTT | TRBJ1-1 | TRBV28 | NA | NA
CASSPLQPLNTEAFF | TGTGCCAGCAGTCCACTACAACCCTTGAACACTGAAGCTTTCTTT | TRBJ1-1 | TRBV28 | NA | few
CASSFRGNTGELFF | TGTGCCAGCAGCTTTCGCGGGAACACCGGGGAGCTGTTTTTT | TRBJ2-2 | TRBV7-9 | NA | NA
CASRYRDGNQPQHF | TGTGCCAGCAGATACAGGGATGGTAATCAGCCCCAGCATTTT | TRBJ1-5 | TRBV6-5 | NA | NA
CASSLGGQPNTEAFF | TGTGCCAGCAGTCTAGGGGGACAGCCGAACACTGAAGCTTTCTTT | TRBJ1-1 | TRBV28 | TRBD1 | NA
CASRLGLAGGLGTDTQYF | TGTGCCAGCAGGCTGGGACTAGCGGGAGGGCTCGGAACAGATACGCAGTATTTT | TRBJ2-3 | TRBV5-4 | TRBD2 | NA
CASSSGQGAGNTIYF | TGCGCCAGCAGCTCCGGTCAGGGGGCAGGAAACACCATATATTTT | TRBJ1-3 | TRBV5-1 | TRBD1 | NA
CASGQMNTEAFF | TGTGCCAGTGGACAAATGAACACTGAAGCTTTCTTT | TRBJ1-1 | TRBV5-4 | NA | NA
CASGGGGATYEQYF | TGTGCCAGCGGCGGGGGCGGAGCCACCTACGAGCAGTACTTC | TRBJ2-7 | TRBV5-6 | NA | NA
CASRGGESNQPQHF | TGCGCCAGCAGGGGGGGGGAGAGCAATCAGCCCCAGCATTTT | TRBJ1-5 | TRBV10-2 | NA | few
CASSFGLYQPQHF | TGTGCCAGCAGCTTTGGGCTCTATCAGCCCCAGCATTTT | TRBJ1-5 | TRBV5-4 | NA | NA
CASSQGDYGYTF | TGTGCCAGCAGCCAGGGGGACTATGGCTACACCTTC | TRBJ1-2 | TRBV11-1 | TRBD1 | NA
CASSVGVTDRAQETQYF | TGTGCCAGCAGCGTAGGCGTTACCGACAGGGCCCAAGAGACCCAGTACTTC | TRBJ2-5 | TRBV9 | TRBD1 | NA
CATSRARQGAVQETQYF | TGTGCCACCAGCAGAGCTAGACAGGGGGCCGTCCAAGAGACCCAGTACTTC | TRBJ2-5 | TRBV15 | TRBD1 | NA
CASSPQSAGELFF | TGTGCCAGCAGCCCCCAGTCAGCCGGGGAGCTGTTTTTT | TRBJ2-2 | TRBV11-1 | NA | NA
CASSEIASSYEQYF | TGTGCCAGCAGTGAGATTGCAAGCTCCTACGAGCAGTACTTC | TRBJ2-7 | TRBV27 | NA | NA
CASSQEGGTSGRAYDEQYF | TGTGCCAGCAGCCAAGAAGGGGGGACTAGCGGGAGGGCCTACGACGAGCAGTACTTC | TRBJ2-7 | TRBV14 | TRBD2 | few
CASSLVPSLTGDTQYF | TGTGCCAGCAGCTTAGTCCCTAGCCTAACTGGGGATACGCAGTATTTT | TRBJ2-3 | TRBV11-1 | NA | NA
CASSLTQVGAGQPQHF | TGTGCCAGCAGTCTTACCCAGGTCGGGGCAGGGCAGCCCCAGCATTTT | TRBJ1-5 | TRBV7-8 | NA | NA
CASSQVARSTDTQYF | TGCGCCAGCAGCCAAGTGGCCCGGAGCACAGATACGCAGTATTTT | TRBJ2-3 | TRBV4-1 | NA | NA
CASSLVGTSAAYNSPLHF | TGTGCCAGCAGCTTAGTCGGGACATCCGCTGCCTATAATTCACCCCTCCACTTT | TRBJ1-6 | TRBV7-9 | NA | few
CASSNRVKGNTGELFF | TGTGCCAGCAGCAATCGGGTAAAGGGGAACACCGGGGAGCTGTTTTTT | TRBJ2-2 | TRBV21-1 | NA | NA
CASSITRTGLLRYGYTF | TGTGCCAGTAGTATCACCCGGACAGGTTTGCTGCGCTATGGCTACACCTTC | TRBJ1-2 | TRBV19 | TRBD1 | NA
CASSYLRQGFIGEQYF | TGCGCCAGCAGCTACCTTAGACAGGGGTTCATCGGCGAGCAGTACTTC | TRBJ2-7 | TRBV5-1 | TRBD1 | NA
CASSSGTGEYNEQFF | TGCGCCAGCAGTTCCGGGACAGGCGAATACAATGAGCAGTTCTTC | TRBJ2-1 | TRBV5-1 | TRBD1 | few